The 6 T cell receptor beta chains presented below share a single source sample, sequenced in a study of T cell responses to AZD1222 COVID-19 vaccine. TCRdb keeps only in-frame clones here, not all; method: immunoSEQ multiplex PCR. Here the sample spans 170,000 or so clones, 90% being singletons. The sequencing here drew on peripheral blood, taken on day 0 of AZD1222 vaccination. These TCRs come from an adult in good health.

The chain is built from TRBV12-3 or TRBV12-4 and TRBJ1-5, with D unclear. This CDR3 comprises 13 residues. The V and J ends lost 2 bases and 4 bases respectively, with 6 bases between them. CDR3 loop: CASSLTENQPQHF. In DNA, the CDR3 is TGTGCCAGCAGTTTAACGGAGAATCAGCCCCAGCATTTT.

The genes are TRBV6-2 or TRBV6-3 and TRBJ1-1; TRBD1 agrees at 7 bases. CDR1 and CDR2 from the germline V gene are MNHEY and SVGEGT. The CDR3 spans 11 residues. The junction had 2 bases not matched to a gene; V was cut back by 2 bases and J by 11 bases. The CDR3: CASSYATGAFF. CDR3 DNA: TGTGCCAGCAGTTACGCGACAGGGGCTTTCTTT.

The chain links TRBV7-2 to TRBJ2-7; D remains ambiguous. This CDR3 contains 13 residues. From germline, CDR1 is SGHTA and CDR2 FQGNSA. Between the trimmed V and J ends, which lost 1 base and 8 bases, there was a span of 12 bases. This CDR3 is CASSLDFQDQQYF. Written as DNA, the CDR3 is TGTGCCAGCAGCTTAGATTTTCAGGACCAGCAGTACTTC. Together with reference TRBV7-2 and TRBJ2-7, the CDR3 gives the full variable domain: GAGVSQSPSNKVTEKGKDVELRCDPISGHTALYWYRQSLGQGLEFLIYFQGNSAPDKSGLPSDRFSAERTGGSVSTLTIQRTQQEDSAVYLCASSLDFQDQQYFGPGTRLTVT.

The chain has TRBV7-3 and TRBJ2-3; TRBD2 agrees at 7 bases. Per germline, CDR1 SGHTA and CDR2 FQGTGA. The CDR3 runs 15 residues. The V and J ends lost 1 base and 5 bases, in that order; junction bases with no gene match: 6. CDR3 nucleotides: TGTGCCAGCAGCTTAAGATTAGCGGGCGGAGATACGCAGTATTTT. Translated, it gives CASSLRLAGGDTQYF.

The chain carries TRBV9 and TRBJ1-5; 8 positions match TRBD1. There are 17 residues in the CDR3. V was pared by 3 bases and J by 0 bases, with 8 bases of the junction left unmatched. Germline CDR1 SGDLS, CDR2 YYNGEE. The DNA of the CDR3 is TGTGCCAGCAGCGGCGGACAGGGCGCCTATAGCAATCAGCCCCAGCATTTT. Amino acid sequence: CASSGGQGAYSNQPQHF.

In nucleotides, the CDR3 is TGTGCCAGCAGCGCCAGCGGGGGGGCCGGGGAGACCCAGTACTTC. Translated, it gives CASSASGGAGETQYF. V is TRBV11-3 and J is TRBJ2-5, with 10 nucleotides matching TRBD2. V shed 5 bases, J shed 5 bases, and the junction held 8 bases outside the gene matches. There are 15 residues in the CDR3. Germline V lookup: CDR1 SGHNT, CDR2 YENEEA.